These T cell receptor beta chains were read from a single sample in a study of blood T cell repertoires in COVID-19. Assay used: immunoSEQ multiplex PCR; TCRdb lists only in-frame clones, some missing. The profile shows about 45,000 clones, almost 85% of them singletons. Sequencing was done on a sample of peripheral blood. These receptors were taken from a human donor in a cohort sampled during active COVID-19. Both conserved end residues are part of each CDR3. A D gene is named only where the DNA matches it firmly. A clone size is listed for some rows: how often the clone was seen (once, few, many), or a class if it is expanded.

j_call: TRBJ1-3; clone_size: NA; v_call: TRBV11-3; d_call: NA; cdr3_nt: TGTGCCAGCAGCTTGACTTCGAGGGCCCCTGGAAACACCATATATTTT; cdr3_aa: CASSLTSRAPGNTIYF
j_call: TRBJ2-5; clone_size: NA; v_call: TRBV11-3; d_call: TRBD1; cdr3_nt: TGTGCCAGCAGCTTAGAACGTTGGGGACAGGGCGGAGAGACCCAGTACTTC; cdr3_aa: CASSLERWGQGGETQYF
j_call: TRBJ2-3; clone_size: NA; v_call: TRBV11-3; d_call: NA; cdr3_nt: TGTGCCAGCAGCTTTTCCGGAGTCCCCACAGATACGCAGTATTTT; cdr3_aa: CASSFSGVPTDTQYF
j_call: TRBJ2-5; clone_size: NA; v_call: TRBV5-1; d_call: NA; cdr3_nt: TGCGCCAGCAGATTGTCGTTGTTAGAGACCCAGTACTTC; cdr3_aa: CASRLSLLETQYF
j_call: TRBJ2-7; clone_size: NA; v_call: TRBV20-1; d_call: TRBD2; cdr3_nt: TGCAGTGCTAGTGCCCGGCGTGGGTGGCGGGAGTCCTCCACTTACGAGCAGTACTTC; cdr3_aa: CSASARRGWRESSTYEQYF
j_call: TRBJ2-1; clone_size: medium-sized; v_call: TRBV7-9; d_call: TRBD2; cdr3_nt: TGTGCCAGCAGCTTAGAATCTAGCGGGAGGCCGTATGAGCAGTTCTTC; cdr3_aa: CASSLESSGRPYEQFF
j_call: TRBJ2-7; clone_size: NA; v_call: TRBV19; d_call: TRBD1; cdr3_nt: TGTGCCAGTAGTCCTTGGACAGGCCCCTCCTACGAGCAGTACTTC; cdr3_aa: CASSPWTGPSYEQYF
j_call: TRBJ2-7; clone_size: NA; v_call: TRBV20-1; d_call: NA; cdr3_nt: TGCAGTGCTCAGACAGCCTACGAGCAGTACTTC; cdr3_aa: CSAQTAYEQYF
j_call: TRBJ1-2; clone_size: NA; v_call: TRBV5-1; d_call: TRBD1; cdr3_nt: TGCGCCAGCCAGGGCGGCAGGACAGGGGGGACCTATGGCTACACCTTC; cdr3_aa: CASQGGRTGGTYGYTF
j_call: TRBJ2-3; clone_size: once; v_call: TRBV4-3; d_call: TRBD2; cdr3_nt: TGCGCCAGCAGCCAAGATTTAGCTAGCGGGCACCCAGATACGCAGTATTTT; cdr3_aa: CASSQDLASGHPDTQYF
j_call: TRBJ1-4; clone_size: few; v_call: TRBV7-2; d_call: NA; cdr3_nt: TGTGCCAGCAGCTATACAGTTGCAACTAATGAAAAACTGTTTTTT; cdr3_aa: CASSYTVATNEKLFF
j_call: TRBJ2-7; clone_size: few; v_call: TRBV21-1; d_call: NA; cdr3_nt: TGTGCCAGCAGTAACAGGAGCCCCTTATACGAGCAGTACTTC; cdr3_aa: CASSNRSPLYEQYF
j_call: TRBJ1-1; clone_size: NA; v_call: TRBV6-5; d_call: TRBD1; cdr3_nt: TGTGCCAGCAGTTACGTCGACAGGGATGGCACTGAAGCTTTCTTT; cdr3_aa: CASSYVDRDGTEAFF
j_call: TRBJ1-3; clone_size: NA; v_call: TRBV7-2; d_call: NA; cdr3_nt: TGTGCCAGCAGCTCCTATAATACCGGGAACACCATATATTTT; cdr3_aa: CASSSYNTGNTIYF
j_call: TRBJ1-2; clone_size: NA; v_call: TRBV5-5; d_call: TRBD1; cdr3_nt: TGTGCCAGCAGCCCGGACAGGGGTGGGAATGGCTATGGCTACACCTTC; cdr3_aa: CASSPDRGGNGYGYTF
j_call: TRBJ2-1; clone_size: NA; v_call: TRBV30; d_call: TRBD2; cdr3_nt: TGTGCCTGGAGTACACTAGCGGGGAATGAGCAGTTCTTC; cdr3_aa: CAWSTLAGNEQFF
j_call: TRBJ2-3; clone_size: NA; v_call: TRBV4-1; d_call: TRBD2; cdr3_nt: TGCGCCAGCAGCCAAGTACTATCTAGCGGGAGGGTCGTAGATACGCAGTATTTT; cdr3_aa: CASSQVLSSGRVVDTQYF
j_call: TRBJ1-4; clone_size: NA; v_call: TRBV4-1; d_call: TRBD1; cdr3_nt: TGCGCCAGCAGCCAAGTTAAATCGGGACAGGGGTATGAAAAACTGTTTTTT; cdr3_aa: CASSQVKSGQGYEKLFF
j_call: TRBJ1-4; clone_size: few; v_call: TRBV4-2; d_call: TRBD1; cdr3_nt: TGTGCCAGCAGCCAAACAGGGGAAGGTGAAAAACTGTTTTTT; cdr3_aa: CASSQTGEGEKLFF
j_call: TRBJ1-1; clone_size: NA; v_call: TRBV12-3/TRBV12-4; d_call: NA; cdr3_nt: TGTGCCAGCGAGGGGGTCGGGACTGAAGCTTTCTTT; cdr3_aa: CASEGVGTEAFF
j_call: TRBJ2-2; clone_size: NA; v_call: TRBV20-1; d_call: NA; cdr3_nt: TGCAGTGCTAGTCGGTACGGTAACACCGGGGAGCTGTTTTTT; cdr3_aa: CSASRYGNTGELFF
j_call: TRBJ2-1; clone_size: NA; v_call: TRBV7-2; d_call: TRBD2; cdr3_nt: TGTGCCAGCAGCTTAGCGGGTACTAGCGGGAGTATAGATGAGCAGTTCTTC; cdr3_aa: CASSLAGTSGSIDEQFF
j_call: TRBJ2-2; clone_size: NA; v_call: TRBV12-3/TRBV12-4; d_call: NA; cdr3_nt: TGTGCCAGCAGTTTAGCGCGAGTGGGGGAGCTGTTTTTT; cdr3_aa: CASSLARVGELFF
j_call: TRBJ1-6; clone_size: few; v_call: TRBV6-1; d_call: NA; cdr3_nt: TGTGCCAGCAGTGCAGCACGGGATAATTCACCCCTCCACTTT; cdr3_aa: CASSAARDNSPLHF
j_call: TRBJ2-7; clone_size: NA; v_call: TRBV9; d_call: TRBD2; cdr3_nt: TGTGCCAGCAGCCTCTCCCTTAGCGGGGACTACGAGCAGTACTTC; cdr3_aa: CASSLSLSGDYEQYF
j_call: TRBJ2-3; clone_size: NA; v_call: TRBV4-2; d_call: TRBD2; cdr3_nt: TGTGCCAGCAGCCAAGAAGCTAGCGGACGCACAGATACGCAGTATTTT; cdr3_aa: CASSQEASGRTDTQYF
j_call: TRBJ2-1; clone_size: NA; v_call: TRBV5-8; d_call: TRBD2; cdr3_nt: TGTGCCAGCAGCTTCGGGGAGGGCCACAATGAGCAGTTCTTC; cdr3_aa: CASSFGEGHNEQFF
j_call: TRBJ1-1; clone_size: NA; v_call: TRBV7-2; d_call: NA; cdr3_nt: TGTGCCAGCAGCACCCAAGCCCGAGGAGGAGCTTTCTTT; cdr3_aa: CASSTQARGGAFF
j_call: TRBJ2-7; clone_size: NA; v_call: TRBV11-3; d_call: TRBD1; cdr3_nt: TGTGCCAGCAGCTCCCGACAGGGGACGAGTTACGAGCAGTACTTC; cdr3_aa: CASSSRQGTSYEQYF
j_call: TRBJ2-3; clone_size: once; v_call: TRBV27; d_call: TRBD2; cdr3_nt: TGTGCCAGCAGTTTAACCCCGGGACTAGCGGGAGGGCCTTGTCTGGACACAGATACGCAGTATTTT; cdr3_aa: CASSLTPGLAGGPCLDTDTQYF
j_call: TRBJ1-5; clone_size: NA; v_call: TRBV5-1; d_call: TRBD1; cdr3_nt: TGCGCCAGCAGCCCTGAAGGGACAGGGGGTAACAATCAGCCCCAGCATTTT; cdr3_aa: CASSPEGTGGNNQPQHF